The T cell receptor beta chain described here comes from a study of T cell clonality in common variable immunodeficiency. This clone was counted many times. The CDR3 end lies 3 residues beyond the end of the read and is filled in from the germline J gene. Method: immunoSEQ multiplex PCR; TCRdb's copy keeps in-frame clones and lacks some. The specimen has some 40,000 clones, none found just once. This CDR3 comprises 18 residues. Germline V gives CDR1 LNHNV, CDR2 YYDKDF (reference sequence). After removal of 1 base from V and 6 bases from J, the junction contained 10 bases not matched to a gene. V and J are TRBV15 and TRBJ2-1; TRBD2 matches at 12 bases. The clonotype originates from a person aged 18 to 75 in good health. Input material: peripheral blood mononuclear cells. The CDR3 DNA, read in part, is TGTGCCACCAGCAGAGGGACCCTAGCGGGGGGGCGTCTCAATGAG. Its translation is CATSRGTLAGGRLNE. From start to end, the CDR3 is CATSRGTLAGGRLNEQFF.